This T cell receptor beta chain comes out of a study of T cell responses to AZD1222 COVID-19 vaccine. Regarding the study as a whole: At study baseline, merely roughly 6 AZD1222 recipients were seropositive. Distributed over spike, vaccine-associated CD4 TCRs predominated at 160-218 and 743-854.

As for this clone: What it binds is unknown.

V was clipped by 6 bases and J by 0 bases, with 12 bases between them. CDR3 length: 15 amino acids. Germline CDR1 SGHNT, CDR2 YYREEE (reference sequence). The data were produced by immunoSEQ multiplex PCR, yet TCRdb's version contains in-frame clones alone and is incomplete. The sample holds roughly 140,000 clones, around nine tenths seen once. Sequenced material: peripheral blood, taken on day 0 of AZD1222 vaccination. This chain links TRBV5-4 with TRBJ1-4, with unresolved D. The sequence derives from an adult in good health. CDR3 nucleotides: TGTGCCAGCACCACCAATCCAGCAACTAATGAAAAACTGTTTTTT. Translating it yields CASTTNPATNEKLFF.